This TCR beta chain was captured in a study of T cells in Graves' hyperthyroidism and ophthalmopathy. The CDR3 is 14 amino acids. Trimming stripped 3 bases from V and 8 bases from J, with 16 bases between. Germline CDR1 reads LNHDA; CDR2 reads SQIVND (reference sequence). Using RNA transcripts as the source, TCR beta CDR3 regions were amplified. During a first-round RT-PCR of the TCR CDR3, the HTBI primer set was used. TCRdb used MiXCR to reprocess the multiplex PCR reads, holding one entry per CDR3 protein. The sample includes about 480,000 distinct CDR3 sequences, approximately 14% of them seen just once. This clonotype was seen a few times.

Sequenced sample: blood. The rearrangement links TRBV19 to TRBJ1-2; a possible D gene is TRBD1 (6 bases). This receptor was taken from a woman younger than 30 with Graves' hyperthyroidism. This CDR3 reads CASSIGGQGKGYTF. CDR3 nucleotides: TGTGCCAGTAGTATTGGGGGGCAAGGAAAAGGCTACACCTTC.